The present entry profiles one TCR beta chain with its context. No antigen is known for it. The source of the sample is a study of siplizumab effects on memory and regulatory T cells. Overall study results and limits: Alloreactive sequences tracing back to unstimulated CD4+ memory cells were significantly reduced by siplizumab. Unstimulated subsets captured only a minor fraction of alloreactive clones. Naive T cells appeared more diverse than memory cells and seemed to be major alloresponse contributors. Alloreactive CD4+ clones that could be mapped were on average approximately 69% Treg-derived with siplizumab, against over 25% in controls.

Only in-frame clones appear in the TCRdb table, and some are missing; sequencing was by immunoSEQ multiplex PCR. The sample lists some 96,000 clones; more than 85% were seen once. This TCR derives from a human donor in good health. Sequencing was performed on CD4+ T cells sorted from blood.

The CDR3 nucleotides are TGTGCCAGCAGTGAAACCGGGGGGAACACTGAAGCTTTCTTT. Its protein is CASSETGGNTEAFF. This chain uses TRBV6-5 with TRBJ1-1, with a possible D match to TRBD1 (5 bases). The CDR3 has 14 amino acids. The germline V gene has CDR1 MNHEY and CDR2 SVGAGI. V was shortened by 5 bases and J by 1 base, with 11 bases between the two germline ends.